The clone carrying this T cell receptor (beta chain) has ten or more counts. The source of the sample is a study of blood T cells in healthy people across ages. It was with a sample-barcoded 5' primer and a J-beta primer mix that a second PCR of roughly 7 to 12 cycles was run. Via MiXCR, TCRdb re-called the 5' RACE reads, giving one row per CDR3 protein. Of about 1,400,000 distinct CDR3 sequences listed, roughly 64% were seen once; the top ten hold roughly 6.3%. The CDR3 is 16 amino acids. Trimming removed 10 bases at V and 0 bases at J, with 19 bases between. CDR1 and CDR2 from the germline V gene are MNHEY and SVGEGT.

The material sequenced was blood. The chain has TRBV6-2 or TRBV6-3 and TRBJ1-5; D may be TRBD1 (6 bases). The TCR originated in a man younger than 35 in good health. This CDR3 is CATNGTTIFSNQPQHF. Here the CDR3 DNA reads TGTGCCACCAACGGGACAACCATATTTAGCAATCAGCCCCAGCATTTT.